This T cell receptor (beta chain) stems from a study of chemoradiotherapy in HPV16-positive cancers. Points from the study as a whole: The functional HPV-specific definition rests on just a couple of HPV16-positive patients.

Germline lookup yields CDR1 GTSNPN and CDR2 SVGIG (reference sequence). The CDR3 is 13 residues long. Between the trimmed V and J ends, which lost 1 base and 5 bases, there was a span of 8 bases. TCRdb's copy holds only in-frame clones and misses some; the assay was immunoSEQ multiplex PCR. The sample carries 25,000 to 30,000 clones, about 92% recorded once. About this clone: Its target is not known.

The starting material was blood, obtained from a patient who underwent chemoradiotherapy. This chain uses TRBV30 with TRBJ2-2, with D possibly TRBD1 on 5 matching bases. This clonotype originated in a human donor with HPV-associated anogenital cancer. The CDR3 DNA reads TGTGCCTGGAGTGAACAGGTTACCGGGGAGCTGTTTTTT. It is translated as CAWSEQVTGELFF.